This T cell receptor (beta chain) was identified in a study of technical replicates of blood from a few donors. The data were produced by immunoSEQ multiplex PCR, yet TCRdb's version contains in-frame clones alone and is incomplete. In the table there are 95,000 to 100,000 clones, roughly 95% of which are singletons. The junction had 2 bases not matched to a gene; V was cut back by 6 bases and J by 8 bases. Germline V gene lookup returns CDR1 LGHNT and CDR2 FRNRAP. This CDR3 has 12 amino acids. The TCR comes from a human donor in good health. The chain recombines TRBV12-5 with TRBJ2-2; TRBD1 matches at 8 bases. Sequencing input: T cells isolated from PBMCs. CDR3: CASGRTGGELFF. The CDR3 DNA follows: TGTGCTAGTGGACGGACAGGGGGGGAGCTGTTTTTT.